This TCR beta chain was recovered during a study of blood T cell repertoires in COVID-19. TCRdb keeps only in-frame clones here, not all; method: immunoSEQ multiplex PCR. The sample holds a few hundred thousand clones, roughly 84% seen once. Germline trimming cut 5 bases from V and 5 bases from J; bases unmatched to any gene: 8. CDR1 is GTSNPN and CDR2 is SVGIG in the germline V gene (reference sequence). The CDR3 spans 15 residues. Material: peripheral blood. V and J are TRBV30 and TRBJ1-6; 8 nucleotides agree with TRBD1. The source is a man aged 45-65 years with active or convalescent COVID-19. The CDR3 reads CAWAYRGANNSPLHF. DNA for the CDR3: TGTGCCTGGGCATACAGGGGGGCTAATAATTCACCCCTCCACTTT. Full variable domain (remainder filled in from reference TRBV30 and TRBJ1-6): SQTIHQWPATLVQPVGSPLSLECTVEGTSNPNLYWYRQAAGRGLQLLFYSVGIGQISSEVPQNLSASRPQDRQFILSSKKLLLSDSGFYLCAWAYRGANNSPLHFGNGTRLTVT.